This T cell receptor beta chain was observed in a study of somatic mutations in cytotoxic T cells in rheumatoid arthritis. As for this clone: Its antigen is not known.

The study's findings and limits: Clonality of CD8+ T cells, which was compared between rheumatoid arthritis patients and age-matched healthy controls, did not differ significantly. For about an eighth of the roughly 65 patients, a single CD8+ clone accounted for more than 20% of CD8+ cells.

Using positive magnetic bead selection on an AutoMACS, CD4+ and CD8+ cells were isolated, after which their purity was checked by flow cytometry. Sequencing was performed with immunoSEQ multiplex PCR; in TCRdb, only in-frame clones are kept and a portion is missing. The sample has about 29,000 clones; around 87% are singletons. Germline lookup yields CDR1 SGHTA and CDR2 FQGTGA. This CDR3 contains 15 residues. V lost 0 bases and J lost 3, with 11 bases in between. The chain combines TRBV7-3 with TRBJ1-2, with no clear D. This TCR was sampled from an adult with rheumatoid arthritis. The sequenced sample was CD8+ T cells sorted from blood. The CDR3 spells CASSLTPIGHYGYTF. The CDR3 nucleotides read TGTGCCAGCAGCTTAACGCCCATAGGGCACTATGGCTACACCTTC.